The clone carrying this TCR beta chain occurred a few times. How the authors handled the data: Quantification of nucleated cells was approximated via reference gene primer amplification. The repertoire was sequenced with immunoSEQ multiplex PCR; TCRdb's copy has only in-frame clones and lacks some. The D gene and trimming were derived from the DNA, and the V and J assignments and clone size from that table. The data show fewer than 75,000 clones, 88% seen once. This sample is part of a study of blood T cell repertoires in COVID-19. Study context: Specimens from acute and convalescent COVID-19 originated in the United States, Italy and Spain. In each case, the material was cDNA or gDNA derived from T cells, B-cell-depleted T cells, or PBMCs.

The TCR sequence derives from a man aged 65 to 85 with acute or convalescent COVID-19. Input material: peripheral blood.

CDR3 protein: CATSRDLFTRSSGNTIYF. In DNA form, the CDR3 reads TGTGCCACCAGCAGAGATCTCTTTACAAGGAGCTCTGGAAACACCATATATTTT. The chain carries TRBV15 and TRBJ1-3; no clear D gene. This CDR3 region has 18 residues. Germline-derived CDR1 and CDR2 are LNHNV and YYDKDF (reference sequence). V gave up 0 bases and J gave up 0 bases, with 15 bases separating them.